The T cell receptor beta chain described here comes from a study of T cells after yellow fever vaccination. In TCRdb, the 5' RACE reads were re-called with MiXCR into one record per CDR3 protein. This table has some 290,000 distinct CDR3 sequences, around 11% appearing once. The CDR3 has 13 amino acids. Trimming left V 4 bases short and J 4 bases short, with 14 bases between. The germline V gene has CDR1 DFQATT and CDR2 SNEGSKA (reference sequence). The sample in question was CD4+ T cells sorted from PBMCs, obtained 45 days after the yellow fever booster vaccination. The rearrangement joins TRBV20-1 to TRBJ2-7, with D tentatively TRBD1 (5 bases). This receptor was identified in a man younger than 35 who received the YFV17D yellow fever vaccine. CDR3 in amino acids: CSANRPGSYEQYV. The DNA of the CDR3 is TGCAGTGCTAACCGCCCAGGGTCTTACGAGCAGTACGTC.